The 24 T cell receptor beta chains reported below all come from one sample, sequenced in a study of T cells in Graves' hyperthyroidism and ophthalmopathy. It was RNA transcripts that yielded the amplified TCR beta CDR3 regions. Using the HTBI primer set, a first-round RT-PCR was run on the TCR CDR3. Each CDR3 protein is one row after TCRdb ran MiXCR on the multiplex PCR reads. The sample includes around 620,000 distinct CDR3 sequences, 14% seen only once; the top ten take roughly 7.1%. Sequenced sample: blood. The source of these receptors is a woman aged 18-29 years with Graves' ophthalmopathy.

The sample holds many counts of this clonotype. This chain joins TRBV28 and TRBJ1-5; possible D gene TRBD1, 5 bases. V was shortened by 2 bases and J by 6 bases, with 8 bases between the two germline ends. CDR1 and CDR2 from the germline V gene are MDHEN and SYDVKM. The CDR3 totals 13 residues. CDR3 DNA: TGTGCCAGCAGTTTACCCGACAGTCAGCCCCAGCATTTT. Translated: CASSLPDSQPQHF.

The sample holds a few counts of this clonotype. J is TRBJ1-5 and V is TRBV18, with no clear D. CDR3 length: 16 residues. CDR1 KGHSH and CDR2 LQKENI come from the germline V gene. V was cut by 1 base and J by 3 bases, with 13 bases left in between. CDR3 DNA sequence: TGTGCCAGCTCACCACAATCGCCTGAGAACAATCAGCCCCAGCATTTT. Protein: CASSPQSPENNQPQHF.

Ten or more counts support this clonotype. The V and J genes are TRBV2 and TRBJ2-1, with 7 positions matching TRBD1. CDR3 length equals 13 residues. After removal of 5 bases from V and 5 bases from J, the junction contained 3 bases not matched to a gene. CDR1 is SNHLY, CDR2 FYNNEI, per germline. For the CDR3, the DNA is TGTGCCAGCAGTCGGGACAGAAACAATGAGCAGTTCTTC. Its translation is CASSRDRNNEQFF.

This clonotype appeared many times. The chain has TRBV3-1 and TRBJ2-7; weak D call: TRBD2 (6 bases). CDR1 is LGHDT, CDR2 YNNKEL, per germline (reference sequence). CDR3 length: 19 residues. The V end lost 0 bases, the J end lost 0 bases, and 21 bases lay between the germline ends. CDR3 amino acids: CASSQESALIGLSSYEQYF. The DNA of the CDR3 is TGTGCCAGCAGCCAAGAATCAGCTTTAATAGGACTATCCTCCTACGAGCAGTACTTC.

Only one count was recorded for this clonotype. This sequence joins TRBV28 and TRBJ2-3; unclear D gene. This CDR3 comprises 11 residues. Trimming pared 6 bases from V and 8 bases from J, leaving 9 bases between. The V gene's germline CDR1 is MDHEN and CDR2 SYDVKM. CDR3 DNA: TGTGCCAGCAGCCCCCCTTGTACGCAGTATTTT. Translated: CASSPPCTQYF.

This clonotype was picked up many times. The chain is built from TRBV20-1 and TRBJ1-5; 7 bases line up with TRBD1. There are 16 residues in the CDR3. Germline values: CDR1 DFQATT, CDR2 SNEGSKA (reference sequence). J was trimmed by 3 bases and V by 6 bases; bases with no gene match: 14. In nucleotides, the CDR3 is TGCAGTGCAAACATCGGGGGGACAGACCCCAATCAGCCCCAGCATTTT. Its protein is CSANIGGTDPNQPQHF.

The chain uses TRBV6-2 or TRBV6-3 and TRBJ1-2; 9 nucleotides align to TRBD1. The germline gives CDR1 MNHEY, CDR2 SVGEGT. With 6 bases clipped from V and 0 bases from J, the junction kept 14 bases outside the gene matches. This CDR3 has 18 amino acids. CDR3 loop: CASSTLIPGQGPNYGYTF. In DNA, the CDR3 is TGTGCCAGCAGCACCTTAATCCCGGGACAGGGCCCTAACTATGGCTACACCTTC.

This clonotype was recorded many times. This chain links TRBV2 with TRBJ1-1; tentatively, D is TRBD1 (6 bases). CDR3 length: 14 residues. The germline V gene encodes CDR1 SNHLY and CDR2 FYNNEI. V lost 6 bases to trimming and J lost 6 bases, with 17 bases between them. CDR3 loop: CASRGISGAAEAFF. CDR3 coding DNA: TGTGCCAGCAGAGGGATCTCGGGGGCCGCTGAAGCTTTCTTT.

The sample holds a few counts of this clonotype. V gene TRBV20-1 combines with J gene TRBJ2-4; 11 bases fit TRBD2. CDR3 size: 20 residues. Germline V gene data show CDR1 as DFQATT and CDR2 as SNEGSKA (reference sequence). Trimming at V came to 5 bases and at J to 0 bases, leaving 18 bases not matched to a gene. The CDR3 coding sequence is TGCAGTGCTGGGCCCAGATATAGCGGGAGGGAGTTACTAGCCAAAAACATTCAGTACTTC. Its protein is CSAGPRYSGRELLAKNIQYF.

This clonotype showed up many times. The rearrangement uses TRBV27 and TRBJ2-1; no reliable D call. V dropped 5 bases and J dropped 0 bases, with 8 bases sitting between them. The germline V gene has CDR1 MNHEY and CDR2 SMNVEV (reference sequence). This CDR3 has 14 amino acids. The CDR3 spells CASSIVSSYNEQFF. In nucleotides, the CDR3 is TGTGCCAGCAGTATAGTAAGCTCCTACAATGAGCAGTTCTTC.

A few counts support this clonotype. The chain has TRBV5-1 and TRBJ1-6; D is perhaps TRBD1 (6 bases). With 1 base removed from V and 6 bases from J, the gap between germline ends came to 11 bases. The CDR3 has 15 residues. Germline loops: CDR1 SGHRS, CDR2 YFSETQ. The CDR3 nucleotides are TGCGCCAGCAGCTTGCCGGGGGGGGCTAATTCACCCCTCCACTTT. Translating it yields CASSLPGGANSPLHF.

In its sample, this clonotype was seen many times. The V call is TRBV27, the J call TRBJ2-7, with 11 bases fitting TRBD1. This CDR3 has 13 residues. From germline, CDR1 is MNHEY and CDR2 SMNVEV (reference sequence). V lost 5 bases, J lost 6 bases, and 3 bases stayed unmatched. CDR3 coding DNA: TGTGCCAGCAGTCAGGGACAGGGGGTCGAGCAGTACTTC. Translation: CASSQGQGVEQYF.

The V gene is TRBV3-1, the J gene TRBJ2-3, with D perhaps TRBD2 (6 bases). V was clipped by 7 bases and J by 4 bases, with 27 bases between them. Germline values: CDR1 LGHDT, CDR2 YNNKEL (reference sequence). The CDR3 has 18 residues. CDR3 bases: TGTGCCAGCACCTCGATAGCCAGGAGGGCCGTCGGGGCAGATACGCAGTATTTT. Translation: CASTSIARRAVGADTQYF.

V usage is TRBV28 and J usage is TRBJ1-6, with 8 positions matching TRBD1. Germline lookup yields CDR1 MDHEN and CDR2 SYDVKM. J gave up 10 bases and V 4 bases, and 9 bases lay outside the gene matches. The length of the CDR3 is 15 residues. CDR3 amino acids: CASSYADRVRSPLHF. As DNA, the CDR3 is TGTGCCAGCAGTTACGCGGACAGGGTGAGGTCACCCCTCCACTTT.

The V and J genes are TRBV5-4 and TRBJ2-1; maybe TRBD2 (5 bases). The V end was cut by 3 bases, the J end by 1 base, with 14 bases between. CDR1 and CDR2 (germline): SGHNT, YYREEE (reference sequence). CDR3 length: 16 residues. The CDR3 protein is CASSSTKLGSYNEQFF. In DNA form, the CDR3 reads TGTGCCAGCAGCTCGACTAAGCTGGGGTCCTACAATGAGCAGTTCTTC.

This clonotype was seen ten or more times. This chain connects TRBV2 to TRBJ1-1; D is ambiguous. Germline V gene lookup returns CDR1 SNHLY and CDR2 FYNNEI. This CDR3 has 14 residues. The V and J ends lost 4 bases and 1 base respectively, with 10 bases between them. Here the CDR3 DNA reads TGTGCCAGCAGTGGGGCGGTCGCGAACACTGAAGCTTTCTTT. Translated, it gives CASSGAVANTEAFF.

This clonotype was observed many times. The chain is built from TRBV11-2 and TRBJ2-5, with 9 bases aligning to TRBD1. Per germline, CDR1 SGHAT and CDR2 FQNNGV. The CDR3 consists of 13 residues. V lost 7 bases, J lost 2 bases, and 2 bases stayed unmatched. The CDR3 reads CASNRGQQETQYF. The CDR3 region has the DNA TGTGCCAGCAACAGGGGGCAACAAGAGACCCAGTACTTC.

This clonotype has ten or more counts. The chain links TRBV30 to TRBJ1-5; D remains ambiguous. V was shortened by 0 bases and J by 0 bases, with 12 bases between the two germline ends. This CDR3 is built from 16 residues. Germline V gene data show CDR1 as GTSNPN and CDR2 as SVGIG (reference sequence). CDR3 DNA: TGTGCCTGGAGTGTATGGTCGGGTCATAGCAATCAGCCCCAGCATTTT. Translation gives CAWSVWSGHSNQPQHF. The full variable domain, with the rest looked up from reference TRBV30 and TRBJ1-5, is SQTIHQWPATLVQPVGSPLSLECTVEGTSNPNLYWYRQAAGRGLQLLFYSVGIGQISSEVPQNLSASRPQDRQFILSSKKLLLSDSGFYLCAWSVWSGHSNQPQHFGDGTRLSIL.

This clonotype was seen only a few times. The chain is built from TRBV20-1 and TRBJ2-4; D not certain. V lost 3 bases and J 3 bases, leaving 12 bases between the germline ends. The CDR3 extends over 14 amino acids. Germline lookup yields CDR1 DFQATT and CDR2 SNEGSKA (reference sequence). DNA for the CDR3: TGCAGTGCTAGTGGTACCTCCTTCAAAAACATTCAGTACTTC. It encodes CSASGTSFKNIQYF.

This clonotype has ten or more counts. The rearrangement links TRBV12-5 to TRBJ2-5; 14 bases align to TRBD2. The CDR3 totals 20 residues. Germline loops: CDR1 LGHNT, CDR2 FRNRAP. J was trimmed by 6 bases and V by 1 base; bases with no gene match: 16. DNA of the CDR3: TGTGCTAGTGGTTTGGCCTTACCGGGACTAGCGGGAGCGAGTAACAAGACCCAGTACTTC. Its translation is CASGLALPGLAGASNKTQYF.

This clonotype was seen more than once but under ten times. The chain uses TRBV14 and TRBJ2-7, with D perhaps TRBD1 or TRBD2 (5 bases each). The ends were cut back, 9 bases at V and 5 bases at J, with 29 bases in the middle. The germline gives CDR1 SGHDN, CDR2 FVKESK. CDR3 length: 17 residues. This CDR3 reads CARALRFGTSLGHEQYF. CDR3 coding DNA: TGTGCCAGGGCATTAAGGTTCGGGACCTCACTGGGCCACGAGCAGTACTTC.

This clonotype was recorded many times. As DNA, the CDR3 is TGTGCCAGCAGCTTACCGGGGGGCCAAGAGACCCAGTACTTC. It yields the protein CASSLPGGQETQYF. V and J are TRBV7-9 and TRBJ2-5; TRBD2 agrees at 7 bases. In germline, CDR1 is SEHNR, CDR2 FQNEAQ (reference sequence). CDR3 length: 14 residues. V dropped 2 bases and J dropped 1; count of bases not matched to a gene: 1.

This clonotype was recorded many times. The chain joins TRBV6-1 to TRBJ1-2; tentatively, D is TRBD1 (5 bases). The CDR3 runs to 16 residues. Germline V gene lookup returns CDR1 MNHNS and CDR2 SASEGT. Deletions cut 0 bases from V and 4 bases from J, with 15 bases between. DNA for the CDR3: TGTGCCAGCAGTGAAGCGAGAGGGGTCCATCGCTATGGCTACACCTTC. This gives the protein CASSEARGVHRYGYTF.

This chain connects TRBV19 to TRBJ2-1, with TRBD2 matching over 11 bases. The CDR3 length is 15 residues. V was clipped by 6 bases and J by 7 bases; unmatched bases: 8. In germline, CDR1 is LNHDA, CDR2 SQIVND (reference sequence). The CDR3 nucleotides are TGTGCCAGTAGCAAACTAGCGGGAGTAAGTAATGAGCAGTTCTTC. Translation gives CASSKLAGVSNEQFF.